These T cell receptor beta chains were read from a single sample in a study of a mutant IDH1 vaccine in newly diagnosed glioma. Measured with immunoSEQ multiplex PCR; TCRdb has only the in-frame clones, and not every one. The sample lists about 40,000 clones; approximately 91% were seen once. Their target antigens are unknown. Here the sequenced sample was PBMCs, taken from a glioma patient whose treatment included an IDH1 peptide vaccine. The receptors come from a man aged 50-59 years with glioma. Each CDR3 is given with its conserved first and last residue. The D gene is left open where the match is weak. For some rows the clone size is stated as once, few or many, or as a class when expanded; others skip it.

>TRBD1|TRBV15|-|TRBJ2-2
CATSTRDRASTGELFF
TGTGCCACCAGCACTAGGGACAGGGCCAGCACCGGGGAGCTGTTTTTT
>TRBD2|TRBV19|once|TRBJ2-3
CASSTLGGGSDTQYF
TGTGCCAGTAGTACCCTCGGGGGGGGATCAGATACGCAGTATTTT
>TRBD2|TRBV2|-|TRBJ2-4
CASSRTSGSDIQYF
TGTGCCAGCAGTCGGACTAGCGGGAGTGACATTCAGTACTTC
>-|TRBV10-2|-|TRBJ2-1
CASSGRGSYNEQFF
TGCGCCAGCAGTGGGCGTGGCTCCTACAATGAGCAGTTCTTC
>-|TRBV30|-|TRBJ2-1
CAWKRSGEQFF
TGTGCCTGGAAGAGGTCGGGAGAGCAGTTCTTC
>-|TRBV6-1|-|TRBJ1-1
CASRTGLTEAFF
TGTGCCAGCAGAACAGGCCTCACTGAAGCTTTCTTT
>-|TRBV5-1|-|TRBJ2-5
CASSLALGETQYF
TGCGCCAGCAGCTTGGCCCTGGGGGAGACCCAGTACTTC
>-|TRBV6-5|once|TRBJ2-1
CASSYSFLTQNEQFF
TGTGCCAGCAGTTACTCATTCCTGACGCAAAATGAGCAGTTCTTC
>TRBD1|TRBV10-2|-|TRBJ2-1
CASGTAYNEQFF
TGCGCCAGTGGGACAGCCTACAATGAGCAGTTCTTC
>-|TRBV20-1|-|TRBJ1-2
CSASGGTGYTF
TGCAGTGCTTCGGGGGGCACTGGCTACACCTTC